This T cell receptor beta chain stems from a study of cytomegalovirus exposure and HLA in healthy donors. Study outcomes and limitations: Analysis was performed later, and it showed HLA-associated TCR beta chains to be more clonally expanded than equally common others. There were some V segments, including TRBV6-2 and TRBV6-3, excluded as indistinguishable. A link between a missense DCLRE1C variant and TCR beta V- and J-gene trimming emerged from a later analysis.

As concerns this clone: What it recognizes is unknown.

Trimming shortened V by 3 bases and J by 7 bases, and 12 bases separated the two germline ends. There are 13 residues in the CDR3. Germline lookup yields CDR1 ENHRY and CDR2 SYGVKD. Primers: 60 Vbeta forward and 13 Jbeta reverse. Repertoires were generated with immunoSEQ multiplex PCR, while TCRdb's copy carries only in-frame clones and drops some. Of around 190,000 clones detected, around three quarters appear once; the ten largest clones hold about 14%. The receptor's source is a woman in her 30s in good health and CMV-seropositive. The V and J genes are TRBV10-3 and TRBJ1-1; no reliable D call. The material sequenced was PBMCs. This chain's CDR3 is CAISEPEHVEAFF. CDR3 in DNA: TGTGCCATCAGTGAACCAGAACATGTTGAAGCTTTCTTT.